This entry features one T cell receptor beta chain sequence. This sample was taken from a study of blood T cell repertoires in COVID-19. Original data processing: Amplification with reference gene primers provided the estimates of nucleated cell counts. Using immunoSEQ multiplex PCR, the repertoire was profiled, and TCRdb retains in-frame clones only, with some absent. Clonal size and the V and J genes are those of that table, whereas D and trimming came from the DNA. Among roughly 150,000 clones, 75% to 85% were seen once, and the ten largest hold roughly 7.9%. There are 15 residues in the CDR3. The germline V gene has CDR1 MGHDK and CDR2 SYGVNS. V lost 2 bases to trimming and J lost 2 bases, with 9 bases between them.

The chain employs TRBV25-1 and TRBJ2-2; D perhaps matches TRBD1 (6 bases). Sequences were obtained from peripheral blood. The TCR comes from a woman in her 50s in a cohort sampled during active or convalescent COVID-19. CDR3: CASSERTANTGELFF. CDR3 bases: TGTGCCAGCAGTGAAAGGACAGCTAACACCGGGGAGCTGTTTTTT. The entire variable domain, with the rest obtained from reference TRBV25-1 and TRBJ2-2, is as follows: EADIYQTPRYLVIGTGKKITLECSQTMGHDKMYWYQQDPGMELHLIHYSYGVNSTEKGDLSSESTVSRIRTEHFPLTLESARPSHTSQYLCASSERTANTGELFFGEGSRLTVL.